These 27 T cell receptor beta chains share one sample of origin, sequenced in a study of OX40 agonist ivuxolimab in advanced cancers. The receptor library was made with the immunoSEQ multiplex PCR assay. TCRdb mirrors the immuneACCESS table, restricted to in-frame sequences. Some clones are absent from its copies; in checked studies, under half trace to an unresolved V gene, and the reason for the others is unknown. In this sample the table shows around 57,000 clones, roughly 84% of which occur a single time. The ten most abundant clones make up roughly 0.47% of the sample. The sequenced sample was CD4+ or CD8+ T cells sorted from blood, obtained in a trial of the OX40 agonist ivuxolimab. The receptors shown here come from an adult with an advanced solid tumor such as melanoma, head and neck, liver or kidney cancer.

The V and J genes are TRBV2 and TRBJ2-1; the D call may be TRBD1 or TRBD2 (5 bases each). V lost 6 bases to trimming and J lost 9 bases, with 9 bases between them. The CDR3 has 11 amino acids. Germline-derived CDR1 and CDR2 are SNHLY and FYNNEI. CDR3 region: CASRGGGEQFF. Here the CDR3 DNA reads TGTGCCAGCAGGGGTGGGGGTGAGCAGTTCTTC.

This clone turned up a few times. This chain links TRBV2 with TRBJ1-2, with a weak D call TRBD1 (5 bases). Germline lookup yields CDR1 SNHLY and CDR2 FYNNEI. Trimming took 8 bases from V and 4 from J, leaving 17 bases between them. The CDR3 covers 14 residues. CDR3 sequence (DNA): TGTGCCAGCTCTTGGGACGGGAAGGCCTATGGCTACACCTTC. Protein product: CASSWDGKAYGYTF.

The genes are TRBV10-2 and TRBJ1-3, with D possibly matching TRBD1 (5 bases). Germline CDR1 WSHSY, CDR2 SAAADI. Trimming cost V 5 bases and J 4 bases, with 18 bases left between them. This CDR3 is built from 16 residues. The CDR3 nucleotides are TGCGCCAGCAGTCCTTTCGAGGGACTCTGGGGAAACACCATATATTTT. Protein product: CASSPFEGLWGNTIYF.

The chain joins TRBV2 to TRBJ2-3; a possible D gene is TRBD2 (5 bases). Per the germline V gene, CDR1 is SNHLY and CDR2 is FYNNEI. This CDR3 is built from 12 residues. V lost 9 bases, J lost 3 bases, and 10 bases lay in between. The CDR3 region has the DNA TGTGCCAGTGCACTAGTTACAGATACGCAGTATTTT. Translation gives CASALVTDTQYF.

This clone was detected only a few times. This rearrangement joins TRBV11-2 to TRBJ2-1; 8 bases align to TRBD2. CDR3 length: 16 residues. J lost 0 bases, V lost 6 bases, and 7 bases had no gene match. Germline V gene lookup returns CDR1 SGHAT and CDR2 FQNNGV. CDR3 DNA sequence: TGTGCCAGCAGGCCCCGAAGCGGGAGCTCCTACAATGAGCAGTTCTTC. This sequence encodes CASRPRSGSSYNEQFF.

This chain links TRBV28 with TRBJ1-2; no clear D gene. This CDR3 is built from 12 residues. In germline, CDR1 is MDHEN, CDR2 SYDVKM. CDR3 region: CGTSRFRYGYTF. The CDR3 DNA is TGTGGTACGAGTCGGTTTCGCTATGGCTACACCTTC.

This clone was picked up one time. The J gene is TRBJ1-5, the V gene TRBV2; D is possibly TRBD1 (6 bases). The V gene's germline CDR1 is SNHLY and CDR2 FYNNEI. The CDR3 has 18 amino acids. Deletions cut 5 bases from V and 0 bases from J, with 20 bases between. CDR3 nucleotide sequence: TGTGCCAGCAGTCCACAGGGAGGAAGGGGGTATAGCAATCAGCCCCAGCATTTT. Translating gives CASSPQGGRGYSNQPQHF.

This clone has only one observation. A junction boundary mismatches the germline segment, possibly from a read error. The rearrangement uses TRBV11-2 and TRBJ1-2; 7 nucleotides align to TRBD1. The germline V gene encodes CDR1 SGHAT and CDR2 FQNNGV. The CDR3 has 17 residues. The CDR3 DNA reads as TGCGCCAGCAGCCCATCCAGGTCGACAGGGAAAGACTATGGCTACACCTTC. Its protein is CASSPSRSTGKDYGYTF.

The V gene is TRBV6-1, the J gene TRBJ2-6; D gene unclear. The CDR3 is 17 residues long. V lost 4 bases and J 7 bases, leaving 20 bases between the germline ends. Germline assignment: CDR1 MNHNS and CDR2 SASEGT. The chain's CDR3 is CASSAPGLRGDANVLTF. The CDR3 DNA is TGTGCCAGCAGTGCCCCTGGCCTACGTGGTGATGCCAACGTCCTGACTTTC.

The gene calls are TRBV7-9 and TRBJ1-2; D might be TRBD1 (5 bases). V was clipped by 8 bases and J by 7 bases, with 17 bases between them. CDR3 length: 13 residues. Germline CDR1 and CDR2: SEHNR and FQNEAQ (reference sequence). The CDR3 DNA follows: TGTGCCAGCGGGTACCCCCCGGGGGTTGGCTACACCTTC. Protein: CASGYPPGVGYTF.

This rearrangement joins TRBV28 to TRBJ2-7, with TRBD2 matching 10 bases. Germline loops: CDR1 MDHEN, CDR2 SYDVKM. V lost 7 bases and J lost 7; bases outside the gene matches: 16. The CDR3 totals 16 residues. The CDR3 reads CASTPGSTSGVGEQYF. The CDR3 nucleotides are TGTGCCAGCACCCCGGGGAGCACTAGCGGGGTGGGGGAGCAGTACTTC.

The rearrangement joins TRBV28 to TRBJ1-1; the match to TRBD1 covers 7 bases. The CDR3 length is 14 residues. Trimming cost V 4 bases and J 0 bases; bases outside gene matches: 2. The V gene's germline CDR1 is MDHEN and CDR2 SYDVKM. DNA of the CDR3: TGTGCCAGCAGTTCGGGACAGTTGAACACTGAAGCTTTCTTT. Residues: CASSSGQLNTEAFF.

The chain combines TRBV10-2 with TRBJ1-1; no definite D call. The V gene's germline CDR1 is WSHSY and CDR2 SAAADI. The CDR3 spans 16 residues. Trimming took 3 bases from V and 0 from J, leaving 14 bases between them. The CDR3 DNA sequence: TGCGCCAGCAGTGACAGGTCACCATGGATGAACACTGAAGCTTTCTTT. It yields the protein CASSDRSPWMNTEAFF.

V gene TRBV6-6 combines with J gene TRBJ2-7; 9 positions match TRBD2. The germline gives CDR1 MNHNY, CDR2 SVGAGI (reference sequence). J lost 0 bases, V lost 6 bases, and 9 bases had no gene match. The CDR3 is 16 amino acids. The chain's CDR3 is CASSPLYSGSSYEQYF. The CDR3 bases are TGTGCCAGCAGCCCCCTCTATAGCGGGAGCTCCTACGAGCAGTACTTC.

The rearrangement links TRBV19 to TRBJ2-3; no reliable D call. CDR1 and CDR2 from the germline V gene are LNHDA and SQIVND (reference sequence). V lost 5 bases, J lost 6 bases, and 6 bases lay in between. The CDR3 covers 11 residues. The CDR3 bases are TGTGCCAGTAGTTTAGGGGATACGCAGTATTTT. It specifies CASSLGDTQYF.

This chain uses TRBV28 with TRBJ2-1, with a tentative D call TRBD1 (5 bases). The length of the CDR3 is 16 residues. Trimming removed 1 base from V and 1 base from J, with 11 bases in between. Germline CDR1 is MDHEN and CDR2 is SYDVKM. The CDR3 protein is CASSLSGGASYNEQFF. DNA for the CDR3: TGTGCCAGCAGTTTATCTGGTGGGGCGTCCTACAATGAGCAGTTCTTC.

The V gene is TRBV19, the J gene TRBJ2-3, with unresolved D. Trimming pared 5 bases from V and 2 bases from J, leaving 2 bases between. From germline, CDR1 is LNHDA and CDR2 SQIVND (reference sequence). The CDR3 runs 11 residues. The CDR3 sequence is CASSDTDTQYF. The CDR3 DNA reads TGTGCCAGTAGTGACACAGATACGCAGTATTTT.

This chain links TRBV5-4 with TRBJ1-2, with 7 bases that match TRBD1. The germline CDR1 and CDR2 sequences are SGHNT and YYREEE (reference sequence). The junction had 4 bases not matched to a gene; V was cut back by 2 bases and J by 3 bases. This CDR3 spans 14 amino acids. The DNA for the CDR3 is TGTGCCAGCAGCTTCGACAGGGTCGACTATGGCTACACCTTC. Its protein product is CASSFDRVDYGYTF.

The V call is TRBV7-2, the J call TRBJ1-1; 9 positions agree with TRBD1. CDR3 length equals 13 residues. V trimming: 5 bases; J trimming: 10 bases; junction bases outside the gene matches: 8. CDR1 SGHTA and CDR2 FQGNSA come from the germline V gene. CDR3 DNA sequence: TGTGCCAGCAGCGTGTCCCGGGACAGGGTAGCTTTCTTT. This sequence encodes CASSVSRDRVAFF.

The chain has TRBV7-3 and TRBJ2-3; D is perhaps TRBD1 or TRBD2 (6 bases each). The CDR3 loop spans 16 amino acids. Trimming took 1 base from V and 5 from J, leaving 16 bases between them. Germline V lookup: CDR1 SGHTA, CDR2 FQGTGA. CDR3 DNA: TGTGCCAGCAGCTTAAATCCCGGGAGAGGGGGAGATACGCAGTATTTT. This codes for CASSLNPGRGGDTQYF. The full variable domain, with the rest looked up from reference TRBV7-3 and TRBJ2-3, is GAGVSQTPSNKVTEKGKYVELRCDPISGHTALYWYRQSLGQGPEFLIYFQGTGAADDSGLPNDRFFAVRPEGSVSTLKIQRTERGDSAVYLCASSLNPGRGGDTQYFGPGTRLTVL.

The CDR3 DNA reads TGTGCCAGCGGTGGACAGCGAACTAACTATGGCTACACCTTC. Translation gives CASGGQRTNYGYTF. This chain joins TRBV28 and TRBJ1-2; D possibly corresponds to TRBD1 (6 bases). With 8 bases removed from V and 0 bases from J, the gap between germline ends came to 13 bases. The CDR3 contains 14 residues. Germline assignment: CDR1 MDHEN and CDR2 SYDVKM.

This clone occurred a few times. This sequence joins TRBV6-4 and TRBJ2-3; D is unclear. V was cut by 10 bases and J by 2 bases, with 16 bases left in between. Germline lookup yields CDR1 MRHNA and CDR2 SNTAGT. The CDR3 loop spans 14 amino acids. CDR3 protein: CATSQVIFTDTQYF. For the CDR3, the DNA is TGTGCCACCTCCCAGGTTATTTTCACAGATACGCAGTATTTT.

This chain's CDR3 is CASSFIVETQYF. CDR3 bases: TGTGCCAGCAGTTTTATAGTAGAGACCCAGTACTTC. J is TRBJ2-5 and V is TRBV28; no clear D. The CDR3 is 12 amino acids. V lost 3 bases to trimming and J lost 4 bases, with 6 bases between them. Germline V gives CDR1 MDHEN, CDR2 SYDVKM. Full variable domain (outside the CDR3, taken from reference TRBV28 and TRBJ2-5): DVKVTQSSRYLVKRTGEKVFLECVQDMDHENMFWYRQDPGLGLRLIYFSYDVKMKEKGDIPEGYSVSREKKERFSLILESASTNQTSMYLCASSFIVETQYFGPGTRLLVL.

The rearrangement joins TRBV28 to TRBJ2-7; 13 bases are shared with TRBD2. Trimming removed 5 bases from V and 6 bases from J; junction bases left unmatched: 13. The CDR3 totals 17 residues. Germline assignment: CDR1 MDHEN and CDR2 SYDVKM. The CDR3 DNA follows: TGTGCCAGCAGTCGCACTAGACTAGCGGGAGGTCCCCGCGAGCAGTACTTC. It is translated as CASSRTRLAGGPREQYF.

This chain connects TRBV7-2 to TRBJ2-3, with 13 positions matching TRBD2. Germline values: CDR1 SGHTA, CDR2 FQGNSA. V was clipped by 5 bases and J by 6 bases; unmatched bases: 11. This CDR3 has 17 residues. The CDR3 sequence: CASSLRLAGGPGDTQYF. The DNA for the CDR3 is TGTGCCAGCAGCCTCAGACTAGCGGGAGGACCCGGGGATACGCAGTATTTT.

CDR3 region: CASSYPAGGTDTQYF. The DNA of the CDR3 is TGTGCCAGCAGTTACCCAGCGGGAGGTACAGATACGCAGTATTTT. The rearrangement joins TRBV7-9 to TRBJ2-3; 9 bases map to TRBD2. Germline CDR1 SEHNR, CDR2 FQNEAQ (reference sequence). The trim removed 6 bases at V and 3 bases at J, leaving 7 bases unmatched. This CDR3 is built from 15 residues.

This clone has only one observation. The V call is TRBV28, the J call TRBJ1-1; 7 positions match TRBD1. The CDR3 consists of 14 residues. Losses at the gene ends were 6 bases for V and 4 bases for J; bases not matched to a gene: 8. CDR1 is MDHEN, CDR2 SYDVKM, per germline. The CDR3 is CASSPPGQATEAFF. The CDR3 nucleotides read TGTGCCAGCAGCCCCCCCGGACAGGCCACTGAAGCTTTCTTT.